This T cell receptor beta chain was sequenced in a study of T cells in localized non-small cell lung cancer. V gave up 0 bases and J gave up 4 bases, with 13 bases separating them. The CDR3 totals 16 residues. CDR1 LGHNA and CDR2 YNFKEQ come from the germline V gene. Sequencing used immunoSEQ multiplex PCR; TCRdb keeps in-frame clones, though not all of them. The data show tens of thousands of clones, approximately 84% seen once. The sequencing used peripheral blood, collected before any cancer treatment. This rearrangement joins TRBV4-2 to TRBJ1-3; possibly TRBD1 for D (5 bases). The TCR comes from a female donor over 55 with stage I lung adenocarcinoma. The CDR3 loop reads CASSQEPGSTGNTIYF. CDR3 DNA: TGTGCCAGCAGCCAAGAGCCAGGGAGTACGGGAAACACCATATATTTT.